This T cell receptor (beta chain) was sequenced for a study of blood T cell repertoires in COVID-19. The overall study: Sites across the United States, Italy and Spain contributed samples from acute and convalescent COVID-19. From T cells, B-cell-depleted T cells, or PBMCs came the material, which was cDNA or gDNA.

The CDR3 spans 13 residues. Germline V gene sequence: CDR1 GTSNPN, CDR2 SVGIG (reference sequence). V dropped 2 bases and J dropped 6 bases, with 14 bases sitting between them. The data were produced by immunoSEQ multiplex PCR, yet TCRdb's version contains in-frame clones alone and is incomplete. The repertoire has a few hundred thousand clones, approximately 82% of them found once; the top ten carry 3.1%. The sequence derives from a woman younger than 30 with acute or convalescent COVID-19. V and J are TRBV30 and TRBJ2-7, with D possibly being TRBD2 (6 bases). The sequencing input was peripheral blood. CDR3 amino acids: CAWSWDWRGEQYF. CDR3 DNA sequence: TGTGCCTGGAGTTGGGACTGGAGGGGCGAGCAGTACTTC.